The 30 T cell receptor beta chains in this list originate from one sample, sequenced in a study of T cell responses to AZD1222 COVID-19 vaccine. Method: immunoSEQ multiplex PCR; TCRdb's copy keeps in-frame clones and lacks some. The sample holds 130,000 or so clones, roughly 93% seen once. Material: peripheral blood, obtained on day 0 of MenACWY control vaccination. Receptors originate from an adult in good health.

V and J are TRBV4-1 and TRBJ1-3, with a tentative D call TRBD1 (5 bases). Germline V gene sequence: CDR1 MGHRA, CDR2 YSYEKL. There are 18 residues in the CDR3. Trimming removed 4 bases from V and 0 bases from J, with 19 bases in between. CDR3 in DNA: TGCGCCAGCAGCCCCTCGCCCCTACAGGACCGCTCTGGAAACACCATATATTTT. Translated: CASSPSPLQDRSGNTIYF.

V usage is TRBV28 and J usage is TRBJ2-7; 9 nucleotides line up with TRBD2. CDR3 length: 17 amino acids. V shed 6 bases, J shed 2 bases, and the junction held 14 bases outside the gene matches. Germline CDR1 and CDR2: MDHEN and SYDVKM. The CDR3 reads CASSPLRRAGGAYEQYF. In nucleotides, the CDR3 is TGTGCCAGCAGCCCACTTAGGAGGGCGGGAGGGGCCTACGAGCAGTACTTC.

The J gene is TRBJ1-1, the V gene TRBV5-1, with D possibly being TRBD1 (6 bases). The CDR3 extends over 15 amino acids. Trimming took 4 bases from V and 0 from J, leaving 13 bases between them. Germline assignment: CDR1 SGHRS and CDR2 YFSETQ. The CDR3 sequence is CASSNLGGLNTEAFF. The CDR3 region has the DNA TGCGCCAGCAGCAACCTGGGGGGCTTGAACACTGAAGCTTTCTTT.

CDR3 bases: TGTGCCAGCTCAGATAACAGGGAGGGTCCAGCTTTCTTT. Translated: CASSDNREGPAFF. The gene calls are TRBV6-5 and TRBJ1-1; D is perhaps TRBD1 (6 bases). Trimming took 8 bases from V and 10 from J, leaving 20 bases between them. CDR1 and CDR2 (germline): MNHEY, SVGAGI. This CDR3 region has 13 residues.

The V gene is TRBV2, the J gene TRBJ2-1; 10 bases agree with TRBD1. Germline V CDR1 and CDR2: SNHLY, FYNNEI. V was clipped by 6 bases and J by 13 bases; unmatched bases: 6. CDR3 length equals 12 residues. The CDR3 DNA sequence: TGTGCCAGCAGGGTGACAGGGGGCCCTCAGTTCTTC. Translated, it gives CASRVTGGPQFF.

The chain couples TRBV19 to TRBJ1-1, with 8 bases that match TRBD1. Germline values: CDR1 LNHDA, CDR2 SQIVND (reference sequence). This CDR3 comprises 16 residues. J was trimmed by 1 base and V by 4 bases; bases with no gene match: 8. The chain's CDR3 is CASSNLFGQGNTEAFF. CDR3 nucleotide sequence: TGTGCCAGTAGTAACCTATTTGGACAGGGGAACACTGAAGCTTTCTTT. Drawing the rest from reference TRBV19 and TRBJ1-1, the complete variable domain is DGGITQSPKYLFRKEGQNVTLSCEQNLNHDAMYWYRQDPGQGLRLIYYSQIVNDFQKGDIAEGYSVSREKKESFPLTVTSAQKNPTAFYLCASSNLFGQGNTEAFFGQGTRLTVV.

The J gene is TRBJ1-2, the V gene TRBV18; 7 bases are a match to TRBD1. Unmatched junction bases numbered 4, after V lost 3 bases and J lost 3 bases. The CDR3 spans 14 residues. In germline, CDR1 is KGHSH, CDR2 LQKENI. CDR3 in DNA: TGTGCCAGCTCACCCTATACAGGGGACTATGGCTACACCTTC. Translated, it gives CASSPYTGDYGYTF.

The chain has TRBV2 and TRBJ2-1; 12 bases line up with TRBD1. V trimming: 6 bases; J trimming: 5 bases; junction bases outside the gene matches: 17. There are 19 residues in the CDR3. Germline V gene lookup returns CDR1 SNHLY and CDR2 FYNNEI. The CDR3 is CASSGTGGFEGVQDNEQFF. CDR3 nucleotide sequence: TGTGCCAGCAGCGGGACAGGGGGCTTCGAAGGGGTCCAGGACAATGAGCAGTTCTTC.

The V gene is TRBV28, the J gene TRBJ2-7, with 9 bases aligning to TRBD2. The junction had 5 bases not matched to a gene; V was cut back by 2 bases and J by 3 bases. Germline V gene sequence: CDR1 MDHEN, CDR2 SYDVKM. This CDR3 has 15 amino acids. CDR3 DNA: TGTGCCAGCAGTTTACAGATTAGCGGGGGCTACGAGCAGTACTTC. It codes for CASSLQISGGYEQYF. Complete variable domain (other parts from reference TRBV28 and TRBJ2-7): DVKVTQSSRYLVKRTGEKVFLECVQDMDHENMFWYRQDPGLGLRLIYFSYDVKMKEKGDIPEGYSVSREKKERFSLILESASTNQTSMYLCASSLQISGGYEQYFGPGTRLTVT.

This clone came up once. The rearrangement joins TRBV10-1 to TRBJ1-1; D is ambiguous. V was trimmed by 3 bases and J by 1 base, leaving 9 bases between them. The CDR3 is 14 amino acids. Germline V gene lookup returns CDR1 WNHNN and CDR2 SYGVQD (reference sequence). In DNA form, the CDR3 reads TGCGCCAGCAGTGATCTACGGTCGAACACTGAAGCTTTCTTT. This gives the protein CASSDLRSNTEAFF.

The rearrangement joins TRBV18 to TRBJ1-2; D might be TRBD1 (5 bases). The V end lost 0 bases, the J end lost 8 bases, and 10 bases lay between the germline ends. Germline CDR1 and CDR2: KGHSH and LQKENI. This CDR3 is 13 amino acids long. The CDR3, as DNA: TGTGCCAGCTCACCACCCAGGGATCGCGGCTACACCTTC. It specifies CASSPPRDRGYTF.

This clone was counted once. This rearrangement joins TRBV19 to TRBJ2-7; 11 bases are shared with TRBD2. The germline V gene has CDR1 LNHDA and CDR2 SQIVND (reference sequence). The CDR3 consists of 14 residues. Trimming took 6 bases from V and 3 from J; bases not matched to a gene: 4. The CDR3 sequence: CASSRLAGSYEQYF. CDR3 coding DNA: TGTGCCAGTAGCCGACTAGCGGGAAGCTACGAGCAGTACTTC.

The chain uses TRBV7-8 and TRBJ1-6; D ambiguous. Germline CDR1 reads SGHVS; CDR2 reads FQNEAQ. This CDR3 spans 14 amino acids. Trimming shortened V by 3 bases and J by 6 bases, and 9 bases separated the two germline ends. CDR3 in DNA: TGTGCCAGCAGCTTCCCGGGCTTTAATTCACCCCTCCACTTT. Its translation is CASSFPGFNSPLHF. Full variable domain (remainder filled in from reference TRBV7-8 and TRBJ1-6): GAGVSQSPRYKVAKRGQDVALRCDPISGHVSLFWYQQALGQGPEFLTYFQNEAQLDKSGLPSDRFFAERPEGSVSTLKIQRTQQEDSAVYLCASSFPGFNSPLHFGNGTRLTVT.

The V gene is TRBV11-2, the J gene TRBJ1-1; D might be TRBD1 (5 bases). The CDR3 is made up of 15 amino acids. Trimming shortened V by 1 base and J by 3 bases, and 12 bases separated the two germline ends. CDR1 is SGHAT and CDR2 is FQNNGV in the germline V gene. The CDR3 bases are TGTGCCAGCAGCTTAGGTTGGGGGGGGGACACTGAAGCTTTCTTT. Translating gives CASSLGWGGDTEAFF.

This rearrangement joins TRBV10-3 to TRBJ1-5; perhaps TRBD1 as D (5 bases). CDR1 is ENHRY, CDR2 SYGVKD, per germline. Trimming took 0 bases from V and 2 from J, leaving 14 bases between them. This CDR3 is 17 amino acids long. The CDR3 DNA reads TGTGCCATCAGTGAGTCGGGGCCAGGGATGGGCAATCAGCCCCAGCATTTT. Protein sequence: CAISESGPGMGNQPQHF.

V and J are TRBV27 and TRBJ1-5; 7 bases match TRBD1. The CDR3 is 14 amino acids. V was clipped by 2 bases and J by 5 bases; unmatched bases: 3. Germline assignment: CDR1 MNHEY and CDR2 SMNVEV (reference sequence). CDR3 bases: TGTGCCAGCAGTTTAAGGCAGGGGGATCAGCCCCAGCATTTT. It translates to CASSLRQGDQPQHF.

The rearrangement uses TRBV6-1 and TRBJ1-5, with D unclear. The CDR3 contains 15 residues. V dropped 1 base and J dropped 4 bases, with 11 bases sitting between them. CDR1 and CDR2 (germline): MNHNS, SASEGT. CDR3 residues: CASSEGANRNQPQHF. The CDR3 region has the DNA TGTGCCAGCAGTGAAGGAGCAAACCGTAATCAGCCCCAGCATTTT.

The V call is TRBV7-9, the J call TRBJ1-1; D is unresolved. CDR3 length equals 13 residues. CDR1 and CDR2 from the germline V gene are SEHNR and FQNEAQ (reference sequence). The V end lost 5 bases, the J end lost 8 bases, and 15 bases lay between the germline ends. Here the CDR3 reads CASSPTSPGEAFF. CDR3 nucleotides: TGTGCCAGCAGCCCTACATCTCCCGGCGAAGCTTTCTTT.

This chain joins TRBV30 and TRBJ2-2, with 9 nucleotides matching TRBD2. With V trimmed by 5 bases and J by 3 bases, 4 bases remained unmatched. The CDR3 is 14 residues long. Germline CDR1 reads GTSNPN; CDR2 reads SVGIG (reference sequence). The CDR3 sequence: CAWGSGGDTGELFF. The CDR3 DNA reads TGTGCCTGGGGTAGCGGGGGCGACACCGGGGAGCTGTTTTTT.

In its sample, this clone was seen once. This sequence joins TRBV7-2 and TRBJ1-1, with D perhaps matching TRBD1 (6 bases). V was trimmed by 5 bases and J by 4 bases, leaving 14 bases between them. Per the germline V gene, CDR1 is SGHTA and CDR2 is FQGNSA. CDR3 length: 14 residues. Here the CDR3 DNA reads TGTGCCAGCAGCCTAGGGGGGGAGAGCACTGAAGCTTTCTTT. This codes for CASSLGGESTEAFF.

The V call is TRBV9, the J call TRBJ2-1, with D unresolved. CDR1 is SGDLS and CDR2 is YYNGEE in the germline V gene. V was trimmed by 0 bases and J by 4 bases, leaving 8 bases between them. This CDR3 spans 14 amino acids. This CDR3 reads CASSVEEQYNEQFF. CDR3 DNA sequence: TGTGCCAGCAGCGTAGAAGAGCAGTACAATGAGCAGTTCTTC.

The J gene is TRBJ1-4, the V gene TRBV7-9; D gene ambiguous. This CDR3 has 11 residues. CDR1 is SEHNR, CDR2 FQNEAQ, per germline (reference sequence). V lost 2 bases, J lost 8 bases, and 3 bases lay in between. The CDR3 bases are TGTGCCAGCAGCTTACTGGAAAAACTGTTTTTT. Amino acids: CASSLLEKLFF.

This clone was found once. In DNA form, the CDR3 reads TGTGCCAGCAGACGGCATGGGAACACTGAAGCTTTCTTT. This gives the protein CASRRHGNTEAFF. The chain carries TRBV6-5 and TRBJ1-1; D unclear. Deletions cut 6 bases from V and 1 base from J, with 9 bases between. The germline CDR1 and CDR2 sequences are MNHEY and SVGAGI. This CDR3 has 13 amino acids.

This clone was recorded once. V gene TRBV28 combines with J gene TRBJ1-5; D gene unclear. Germline CDR1 and CDR2: MDHEN and SYDVKM. Trimming cost V 6 bases and J 2 bases, with 11 bases left between them. The CDR3 sequence is 14 residues long. For the CDR3, the DNA is TGTGCCAGCAGCCAAATCCGGGGCAATCAGCCCCAGCATTTT. Protein: CASSQIRGNQPQHF.

The chain carries TRBV5-1 and TRBJ1-1; D may be TRBD1 (5 bases). The CDR3 totals 15 residues. The V end lost 2 bases, the J end lost 0 bases, and 11 bases lay between the germline ends. CDR1 is SGHRS, CDR2 YFSETQ, per germline. CDR3 nucleotide sequence: TGCGCCAGCAGCTTATGGCAGGGAATGAACACTGAAGCTTTCTTT. Its protein is CASSLWQGMNTEAFF.

This clone was observed once. This chain joins TRBV25-1 and TRBJ2-5; TRBD1 agrees at 7 bases. Germline V gene data show CDR1 as MGHDK and CDR2 as SYGVNS. V lost 8 bases to trimming and J lost 5 bases; unmatched junction nucleotides: 8. CDR3 size: 13 residues. The CDR3, as DNA: TGTGCCAGCCGCCAGACAGGGCGGGAGACCCAGTACTTC. Its protein is CASRQTGRETQYF. The whole variable domain, filled in from reference TRBV25-1 and TRBJ2-5, reads EADIYQTPRYLVIGTGKKITLECSQTMGHDKMYWYQQDPGMELHLIHYSYGVNSTEKGDLSSESTVSRIRTEHFPLTLESARPSHTSQYLCASRQTGRETQYFGPGTRLLVL.

V and J are TRBV19 and TRBJ2-3, with D unresolved. Trimming pared 8 bases from V and 11 bases from J, leaving 17 bases between. CDR1 and CDR2 from the germline V gene are LNHDA and SQIVND (reference sequence). This CDR3 contains 12 residues. In nucleotides, the CDR3 is TGTGCCAGTGGGCCCCCTCTTTTCGGGCAGTATTTT. It translates to CASGPPLFGQYF.

The CDR3 region has the DNA TGTGCCAGCAGTTACAGTCGTGGGACAGCGGCTTATAGCAATCAGCCCCAGCATTTT. Protein: CASSYSRGTAAYSNQPQHF. The rearrangement links TRBV6-2 or TRBV6-3 to TRBJ1-5; 7 bases line up with TRBD1. The CDR3 totals 19 residues. Germline loops: CDR1 MNHEY, CDR2 SVGEGT. Trimming removed 2 bases from V and 0 bases from J; junction bases left unmatched: 13.

V usage is TRBV5-1 and J usage is TRBJ2-3; TRBD1 agrees at 9 bases. CDR3 length: 14 residues. V lost 3 bases to trimming and J lost 2 bases; unmatched junction nucleotides: 1. In germline, CDR1 is SGHRS, CDR2 YFSETQ. The CDR3 loop reads CASSWDRATDTQYF. The CDR3 DNA is TGCGCCAGCAGCTGGGACAGGGCCACAGATACGCAGTATTTT.

The chain links TRBV18 to TRBJ1-2; weak D call: TRBD1 (5 bases). The CDR3 loop spans 15 amino acids. Trimming took 1 base from V and 4 from J, leaving 13 bases between them. Per the germline V gene, CDR1 is KGHSH and CDR2 is LQKENI. CDR3 DNA: TGTGCCAGCTCACCACGGTCGGGGGGAGTCTATGGCTACACCTTC. This gives the protein CASSPRSGGVYGYTF.